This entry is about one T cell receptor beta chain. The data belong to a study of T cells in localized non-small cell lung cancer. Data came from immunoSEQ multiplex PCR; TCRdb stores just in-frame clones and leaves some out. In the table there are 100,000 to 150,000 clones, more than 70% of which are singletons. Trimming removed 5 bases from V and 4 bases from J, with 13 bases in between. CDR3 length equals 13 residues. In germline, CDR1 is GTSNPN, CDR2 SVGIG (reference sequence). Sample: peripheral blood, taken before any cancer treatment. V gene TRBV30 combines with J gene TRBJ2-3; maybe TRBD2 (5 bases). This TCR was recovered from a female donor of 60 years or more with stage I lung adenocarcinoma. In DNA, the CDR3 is TGTGCCTGGGAGCTCAGCGGTCCAGATACGCAGTATTTT. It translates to CAWELSGPDTQYF.